The 13 T cell receptor beta chains in this list originate from one sample, sequenced in a study of T cells in Graves' hyperthyroidism and ophthalmopathy. Template material for amplifying TCR beta CDR3 regions consisted of RNA transcripts. Using the HTBI primer set, a first-round RT-PCR was run on the TCR CDR3. TCRdb called the multiplex PCR reads again in MiXCR, with one record for every CDR3 protein. The repertoire includes roughly 560,000 distinct CDR3 sequences, roughly 14% of them detected once, and around 4.1% sits in the top ten. The sample taken for sequencing was blood. These receptors all stem from a woman aged 40 to 50 with Graves' ophthalmopathy.

This chain connects TRBV20-1 to TRBJ2-2; 7 positions match TRBD1. J was trimmed by 2 bases and V by 6 bases; bases with no gene match: 6. Looked up from germline, CDR1 is DFQATT and CDR2 is SNEGSKA (reference sequence). The CDR3 runs 14 residues. The CDR3 DNA reads as TGCAGTGCCAAGGGGACAGTAAACACCGGGGAGCTGTTTTTT. Translating gives CSAKGTVNTGELFF.

The chain employs TRBV6-1 and TRBJ2-5; 10 bases are shared with TRBD2. V lost 3 bases, J lost 4 bases, and 5 bases stayed unmatched. This CDR3 is built from 15 residues. Germline CDR1 is MNHNS and CDR2 is SASEGT. CDR3 sequence (DNA): TGTGCCAGCAGTGATCCGGGACTAGCGAGAGAGACCCAGTACTTC. The encoded protein is CASSDPGLARETQYF.

This clonotype was recorded at least ten times. The chain links TRBV7-9 to TRBJ2-7, with TRBD2 identical over 7 bases. The CDR3 contains 14 residues. Per the germline V gene, CDR1 is SEHNR and CDR2 is FQNEAQ (reference sequence). The V segment lost 1 base and the J segment 7 bases; nucleotides outside the gene matches: 7. This chain's CDR3 is CASSLVSGAGEQYF. The CDR3 DNA sequence: TGTGCCAGCAGCTTAGTATCAGGAGCGGGAGAGCAGTACTTC.

This clonotype has ten or more counts. The V and J genes are TRBV19 and TRBJ2-7, with D possibly TRBD2 on 7 matching bases. Deletions cut 6 bases from V and 3 bases from J, with 18 bases between. This CDR3 has 15 amino acids. Germline assignment: CDR1 LNHDA and CDR2 SQIVND (reference sequence). The CDR3 DNA reads TGTGCCAGTAGATCGGGGGCTAGCGGAAGCTACGAGCAGTACTTC. It codes for CASRSGASGSYEQYF.

The J gene is TRBJ2-5, the V gene TRBV6-5; D ambiguous. Germline CDR1 is MNHEY and CDR2 is SVGAGI. Trimming took off 3 bases at V and 0 bases at J, with 11 bases between the two ends. The CDR3 is 15 residues long. The CDR3 protein is CASSYGGKNQETQYF. As DNA, the CDR3 is TGTGCCAGCAGTTATGGCGGAAAGAACCAAGAGACCCAGTACTTC.

This chain connects TRBV4-1 to TRBJ1-2, with TRBD1 matching over 7 bases. The CDR3 contains 13 residues. V was pared by 3 bases and J by 5 bases, with 3 bases of the junction left unmatched. Germline V lookup: CDR1 MGHRA, CDR2 YSYEKL. In nucleotides, the CDR3 is TGCGCCAGCAGCCAGGTGACAGGGTATGGCTACACCTTC. Amino acid sequence: CASSQVTGYGYTF.

The sample holds many counts of this clonotype. V and J are TRBV20-1 and TRBJ2-4; D remains unclear. Per germline, CDR1 DFQATT and CDR2 SNEGSKA (reference sequence). The CDR3 runs to 15 residues. V lost 0 bases to trimming and J lost 0 bases, with 9 bases between them. CDR3 protein: CSARERVPAKNIQYF. In nucleotides, the CDR3 is TGCAGTGCTAGAGAACGGGTTCCAGCCAAAAACATTCAGTACTTC.

The table lists this clonotype with many counts. The chain joins TRBV12-3 or TRBV12-4 to TRBJ2-7; 10 bases are a match to TRBD2. The CDR3 sequence is 14 residues long. With 6 bases clipped from V and 5 bases from J, the junction kept 7 bases outside the gene matches. CDR3 sequence: CASSLSGRPDEQYF. The DNA of the CDR3 is TGTGCCAGCAGCCTTAGCGGGAGGCCTGACGAGCAGTACTTC.

This clonotype came up many times. The chain recombines TRBV30 with TRBJ2-7; 7 bases line up with TRBD1. V lost 5 bases and J lost 0; bases outside the gene matches: 1. From germline, CDR1 is GTSNPN and CDR2 SVGIG (reference sequence). This CDR3 is built from 12 residues. The CDR3 DNA reads as TGTGCCTGGGACAGGGTCTCCTACGAGCAGTACTTC. It translates to CAWDRVSYEQYF.

The chain is built from TRBV4-3 and TRBJ1-5; TRBD1 is a possible D gene (5 bases). The CDR3 length is 16 residues. Trimming stripped 0 bases from V and 7 bases from J, with 16 bases between. Looked up from germline, CDR1 is LGHNA and CDR2 is YSLEER. In DNA, the CDR3 is TGCGCCAGCAGCCAAGAACTAGGGCAGGGAAGACAGCCCCAGCATTTT. Translated, it gives CASSQELGQGRQPQHF.

In this sample, this clonotype turned up many times. The rearrangement uses TRBV6-2 or TRBV6-3 and TRBJ1-1, with D uncertain. Looked up from germline, CDR1 is MNHEY and CDR2 is SVGEGT. This CDR3 spans 15 amino acids. Trimming cost V 4 bases and J 5 bases, with 17 bases left between them. The CDR3 here is CASSWPMGSDTEAFF. The DNA of the CDR3 is TGTGCCAGCAGTTGGCCGATGGGGTCGGATACTGAAGCTTTCTTT.

This clonotype came up a few times. The chain combines TRBV20-1 with TRBJ2-7; the match to TRBD1 covers 7 bases. CDR3 length: 15 amino acids. V was clipped by 1 base and J by 3 bases; unmatched bases: 9. Per the germline V gene, CDR1 is DFQATT and CDR2 is SNEGSKA (reference sequence). CDR3: CSARVGDSKDYEQYF. The CDR3 DNA is TGCAGTGCTAGAGTAGGGGACAGTAAGGACTACGAGCAGTACTTC.

This clonotype occurred many times. The rearrangement joins TRBV28 to TRBJ2-5; TRBD2 matches 7 bases. Trimming took 3 bases from V and 5 from J; bases not matched to a gene: 9. Per germline, CDR1 MDHEN and CDR2 SYDVKM. The CDR3 contains 15 residues. The CDR3 loop reads CASSFAGGNVETQYF. For the CDR3, the DNA is TGTGCCAGCAGTTTTGCCGGGGGGAATGTGGAGACCCAGTACTTC.